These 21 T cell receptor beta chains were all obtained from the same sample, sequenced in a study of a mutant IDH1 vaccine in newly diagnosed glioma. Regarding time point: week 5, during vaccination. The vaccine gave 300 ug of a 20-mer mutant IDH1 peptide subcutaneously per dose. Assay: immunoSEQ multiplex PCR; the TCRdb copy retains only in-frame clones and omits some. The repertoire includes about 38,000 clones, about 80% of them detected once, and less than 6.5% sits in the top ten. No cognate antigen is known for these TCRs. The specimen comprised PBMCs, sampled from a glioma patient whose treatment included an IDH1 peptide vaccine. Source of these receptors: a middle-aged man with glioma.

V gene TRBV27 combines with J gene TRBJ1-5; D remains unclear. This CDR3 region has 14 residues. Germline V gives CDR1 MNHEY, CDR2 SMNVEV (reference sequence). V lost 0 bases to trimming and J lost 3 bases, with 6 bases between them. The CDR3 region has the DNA TGTGCCAGCAGTTTATCAGGGAACAATCAGCCCCAGCATTTT. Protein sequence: CASSLSGNNQPQHF.

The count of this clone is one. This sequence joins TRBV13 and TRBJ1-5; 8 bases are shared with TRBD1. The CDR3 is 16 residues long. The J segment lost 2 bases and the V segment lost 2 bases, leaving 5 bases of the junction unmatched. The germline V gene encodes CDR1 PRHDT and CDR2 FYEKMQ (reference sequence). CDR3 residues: CASSLCETGGNQPQHF. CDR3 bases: TGTGCCAGCAGCTTATGTGAGACAGGGGGCAATCAGCCCCAGCATTTT.

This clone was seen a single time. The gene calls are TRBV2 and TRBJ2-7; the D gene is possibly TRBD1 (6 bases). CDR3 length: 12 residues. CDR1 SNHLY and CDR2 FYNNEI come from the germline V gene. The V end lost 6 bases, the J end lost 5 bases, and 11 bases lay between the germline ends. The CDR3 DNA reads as TGTGCCAGCAGCCCCACAGGGAACGAGCAGTACTTC. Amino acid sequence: CASSPTGNEQYF.

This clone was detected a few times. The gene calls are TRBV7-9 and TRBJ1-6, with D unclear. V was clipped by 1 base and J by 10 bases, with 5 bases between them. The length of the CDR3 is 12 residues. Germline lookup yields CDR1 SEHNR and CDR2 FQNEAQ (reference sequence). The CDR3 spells CASSLGSSPLHF. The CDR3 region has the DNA TGTGCCAGCAGCTTAGGCTCATCACCCCTCCACTTT.

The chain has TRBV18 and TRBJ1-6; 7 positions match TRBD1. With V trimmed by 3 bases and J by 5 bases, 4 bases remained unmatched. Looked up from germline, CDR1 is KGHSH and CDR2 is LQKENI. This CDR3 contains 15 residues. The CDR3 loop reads CASSPVGTDNSPLHF. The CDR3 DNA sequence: TGTGCCAGCTCACCCGTTGGGACAGATAATTCACCCCTCCACTTT.

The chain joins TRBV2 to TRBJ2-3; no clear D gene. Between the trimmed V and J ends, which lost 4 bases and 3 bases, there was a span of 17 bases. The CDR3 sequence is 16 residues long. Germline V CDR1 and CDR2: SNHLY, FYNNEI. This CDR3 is CASSVNAVPPTDTQYF. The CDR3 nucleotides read TGTGCCAGCAGTGTAAATGCGGTACCCCCGACAGATACGCAGTATTTT.

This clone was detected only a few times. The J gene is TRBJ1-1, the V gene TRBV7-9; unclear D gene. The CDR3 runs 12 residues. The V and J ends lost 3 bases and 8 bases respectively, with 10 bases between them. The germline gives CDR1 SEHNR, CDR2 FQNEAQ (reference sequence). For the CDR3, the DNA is TGTGCCAGCAGCTTCAACAGAAACGAAGCTTTCTTT. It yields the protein CASSFNRNEAFF.

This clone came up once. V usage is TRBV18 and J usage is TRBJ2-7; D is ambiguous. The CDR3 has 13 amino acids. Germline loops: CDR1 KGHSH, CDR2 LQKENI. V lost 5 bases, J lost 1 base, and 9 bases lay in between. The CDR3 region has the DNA TGTGCCAGCTCATCCGGAAGATCCTACGAGCAGTACTTC. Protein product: CASSSGRSYEQYF.

The DNA for the CDR3 is TGTGCCAGCAGTTTACTTGGTCAAGGCTACACCTTC. Translation: CASSLLGQGYTF. The chain has TRBV6-5 and TRBJ1-2; no reliable D call. Germline V CDR1 and CDR2: MNHEY, SVGAGI. The CDR3 spans 12 residues. V dropped 4 bases and J dropped 8 bases, with 11 bases sitting between them.

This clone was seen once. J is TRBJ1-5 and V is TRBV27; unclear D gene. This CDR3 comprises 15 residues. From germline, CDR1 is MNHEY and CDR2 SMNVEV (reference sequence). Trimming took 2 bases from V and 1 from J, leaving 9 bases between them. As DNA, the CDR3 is TGTGCCAGCAGTTTAGGAGGCCGAAGCAATCAGCCCCAGCATTTT. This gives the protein CASSLGGRSNQPQHF.

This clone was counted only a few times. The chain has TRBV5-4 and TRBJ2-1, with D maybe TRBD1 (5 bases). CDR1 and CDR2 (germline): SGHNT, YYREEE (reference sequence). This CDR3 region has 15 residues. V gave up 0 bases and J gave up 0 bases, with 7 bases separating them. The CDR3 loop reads CASSLEQVSYNEQFF. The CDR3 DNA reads TGTGCCAGCAGCTTGGAACAGGTCTCCTACAATGAGCAGTTCTTC.

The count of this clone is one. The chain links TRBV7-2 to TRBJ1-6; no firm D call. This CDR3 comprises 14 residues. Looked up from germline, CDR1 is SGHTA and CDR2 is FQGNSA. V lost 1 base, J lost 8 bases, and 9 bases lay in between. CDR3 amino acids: CASSLGLLHSPLHF. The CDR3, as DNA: TGTGCCAGCAGCTTAGGTCTCTTGCATTCACCCCTCCACTTT.

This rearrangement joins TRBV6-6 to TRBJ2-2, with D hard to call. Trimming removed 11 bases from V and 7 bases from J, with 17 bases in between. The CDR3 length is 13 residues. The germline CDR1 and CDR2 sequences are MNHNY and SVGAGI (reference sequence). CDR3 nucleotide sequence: TGTGCCCCAAGGGCCTTTCTCGGCGGGGAGCTGTTTTTT. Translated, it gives CAPRAFLGGELFF.

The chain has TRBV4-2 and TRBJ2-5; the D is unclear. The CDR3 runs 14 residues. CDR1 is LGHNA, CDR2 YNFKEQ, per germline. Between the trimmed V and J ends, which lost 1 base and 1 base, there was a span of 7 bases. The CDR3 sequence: CASSQGWGQETQYF. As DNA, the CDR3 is TGTGCCAGCAGCCAAGGTTGGGGCCAAGAGACCCAGTACTTC.

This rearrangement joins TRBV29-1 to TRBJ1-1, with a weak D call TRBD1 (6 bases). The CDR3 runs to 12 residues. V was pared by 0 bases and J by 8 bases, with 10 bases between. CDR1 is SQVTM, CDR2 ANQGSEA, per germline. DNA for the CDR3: TGCAGCGTTGAAGATAGGGGGGCGGAAGCTTTCTTT. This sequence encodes CSVEDRGAEAFF.

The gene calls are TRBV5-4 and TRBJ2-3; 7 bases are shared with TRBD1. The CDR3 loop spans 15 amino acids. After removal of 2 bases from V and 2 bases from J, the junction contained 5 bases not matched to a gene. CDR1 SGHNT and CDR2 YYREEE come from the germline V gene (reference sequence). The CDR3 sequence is CASSFPGQFTDTQYF. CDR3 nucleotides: TGTGCCAGCAGCTTTCCGGGACAGTTCACAGATACGCAGTATTTT.

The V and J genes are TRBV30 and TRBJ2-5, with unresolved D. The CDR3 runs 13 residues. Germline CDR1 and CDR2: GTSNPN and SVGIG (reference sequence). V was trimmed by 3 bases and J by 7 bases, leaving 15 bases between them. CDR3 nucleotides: TGTGCCTGGAGCCCTCAAACCCTGGGGACCCAGTACTTC. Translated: CAWSPQTLGTQYF.

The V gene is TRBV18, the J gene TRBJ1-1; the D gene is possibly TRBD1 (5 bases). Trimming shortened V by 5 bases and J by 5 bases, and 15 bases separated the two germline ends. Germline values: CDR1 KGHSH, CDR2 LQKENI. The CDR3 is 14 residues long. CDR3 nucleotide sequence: TGTGCCAGCTCAGTAGACAGCCGTGGGACTGAAGCTTTCTTT. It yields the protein CASSVDSRGTEAFF.

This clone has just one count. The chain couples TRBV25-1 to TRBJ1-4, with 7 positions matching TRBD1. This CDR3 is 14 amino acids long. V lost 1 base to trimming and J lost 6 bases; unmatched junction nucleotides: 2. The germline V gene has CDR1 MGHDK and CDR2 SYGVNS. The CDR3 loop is CASSELGTDEKLFF. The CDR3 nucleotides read TGTGCCAGCAGTGAATTGGGGACAGATGAAAAACTGTTTTTT.

The CDR3 nucleotides are TGTGCCAGCAGTGAGGAGGTTTCAGGACCAGTCTATGGCTACACCTTC. Protein: CASSEEVSGPVYGYTF. The gene calls are TRBV2 and TRBJ1-2; the D is unclear. CDR3 length: 16 amino acids. V lost 3 bases and J lost 4, with 18 bases in between. Germline CDR1 SNHLY, CDR2 FYNNEI. The whole variable domain, remainder taken from reference TRBV2 and TRBJ1-2, is EPEVTQTPSHQVTQMGQEVILRCVPISNHLYFYWYRQILGQKVEFLVSFYNNEISEKSEIFDDQFSVERPDGSNFTLKIRSTKLEDSAMYFCASSEEVSGPVYGYTFGSGTRLTVV.

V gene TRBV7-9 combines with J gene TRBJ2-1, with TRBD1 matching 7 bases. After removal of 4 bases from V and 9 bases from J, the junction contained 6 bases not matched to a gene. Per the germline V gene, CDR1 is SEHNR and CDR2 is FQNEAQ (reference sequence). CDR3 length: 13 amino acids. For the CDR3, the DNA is TGTGCCAGCAGCTCCGGGACAGCGACTGAGCAGTTCTTC. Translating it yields CASSSGTATEQFF.